This TCR beta chain was identified during a study of CD8+ T cells in alopecia areata. In this sample, this clone turned up many times. Genes and germline come from the mouse. The read ends 4 residues early relative to the CDR3; the germline J gene fills the gap. The CDR3 contains 13 residues. The germline CDR1 and CDR2 sequences are NNHNN and SYGAGS (reference sequence). The V end was cut by 2 bases, the J end by 3 bases, with 7 bases between. Extracted RNA was reverse transcribed into cDNA, the sequencing template. Sequencing was performed with immunoSEQ multiplex PCR; in TCRdb, only in-frame clones are kept and a portion is missing. The sample holds about 1,400 clones, and no clone turns up only once.

The sequenced sample was lesional skin. This clonotype was obtained from a C3H/HeJ mouse with alopecia areata. For the strain, the MHC haplotype given is H2-k. The rearrangement uses TRBV13-2 and TRBJ2-5, with D maybe TRBD2 (6 bases). The CDR3 is CASGDWGQDTQYF. The CDR3 DNA, read in part, is TGTGCCAGCGGTGACTGGGGACAAGAC.